These 29 T cell receptor beta chains share one sample of origin, sequenced in a study of shared clonotypes between healthy human individuals. Data came from immunoSEQ multiplex PCR; TCRdb stores just in-frame clones and leaves some out. The repertoire includes some 600,000 clones, about 96% of them detected once, and more than 0.085% sits in the top ten. As defined, naive CD8 cells were CD45RO-negative and positively selected for CCR7, with terminally differentiated effector memory CD45RA+ cells excluded. What was sequenced was naive CD8+ T cells sorted from blood. These receptors came from a woman in her twenties or thirties in good health.

This clone appeared a single time. This sequence joins TRBV6-4 and TRBJ1-5; D uncertain. The CDR3 has 14 residues. Trimming shortened V by 10 bases and J by 4 bases, and 17 bases separated the two germline ends. Germline V lookup: CDR1 MRHNA, CDR2 SNTAGT. The CDR3 DNA sequence: TGTGCCAACCCCAGGACGGTTTGGAATCAGCCCCAGCATTTT. Protein product: CANPRTVWNQPQHF.

CDR3 DNA sequence: TGTGCCAGCAGCCGACAGGGTGGTAGCAATCAGCCCCAGCATTTT. It encodes CASSRQGGSNQPQHF. J is TRBJ1-5 and V is TRBV13; 7 positions agree with TRBD1. There are 15 residues in the CDR3. CDR1 is PRHDT, CDR2 FYEKMQ, per germline (reference sequence). With V trimmed by 5 bases and J by 0 bases, 4 bases remained unmatched.

The rearrangement joins TRBV29-1 to TRBJ1-2; 7 bases are shared with TRBD1. J was trimmed by 6 bases and V by 5 bases; bases with no gene match: 6. CDR3 length: 12 residues. CDR1 is SQVTM and CDR2 is ANQGSEA in the germline V gene. The CDR3 region is CSVLTGTNGYTF. In DNA form, the CDR3 reads TGCAGCGTTTTGACAGGGACCAATGGCTACACCTTC. Complete variable domain (other parts from reference TRBV29-1 and TRBJ1-2): SAVISQKPSRDICQRGTSLTIQCQVDSQVTMMFWYRQQPGQSLTLIATANQGSEATYESGFVIDKFPISRPNLTFSTLTVSNMSPEDSSIYLCSVLTGTNGYTFGSGTRLTVV.

This clone was found once. The chain joins TRBV7-9 to TRBJ2-2; D is unclear. In germline, CDR1 is SEHNR, CDR2 FQNEAQ (reference sequence). The CDR3 is 16 amino acids. Trimming stripped 5 bases from V and 4 bases from J, with 17 bases between. The CDR3 DNA sequence: TGTGCCAGCAGCCCCGACTCCTTCCGGTCCACCGGGGAGCTGTTTTTT. It yields the protein CASSPDSFRSTGELFF.

This chain joins TRBV28 and TRBJ1-1, with TRBD1 as a possible D gene (5 bases). CDR3 size: 14 residues. CDR1 is MDHEN, CDR2 SYDVKM, per germline. Trimming stripped 6 bases from V and 0 bases from J, with 11 bases between. DNA of the CDR3: TGTGCCAGCAGCAAGACAGCCATGAACACTGAAGCTTTCTTT. Its translation is CASSKTAMNTEAFF. The full variable domain, rest sourced from reference TRBV28 and TRBJ1-1, is DVKVTQSSRYLVKRTGEKVFLECVQDMDHENMFWYRQDPGLGLRLIYFSYDVKMKEKGDIPEGYSVSREKKERFSLILESASTNQTSMYLCASSKTAMNTEAFFGQGTRLTVV.

This clone was seen a single time. The CDR3 DNA reads as TGTGCCAGCAGCCCGGTAGGAGGGACAGGGGGCTCCGGGGAGCTGTTTTTT. Protein product: CASSPVGGTGGSGELFF. The chain couples TRBV13 to TRBJ2-2; the match to TRBD1 covers 12 bases. The ends lost 5 bases at V and 6 bases at J; junction bases unmatched: 10. From germline, CDR1 is PRHDT and CDR2 FYEKMQ (reference sequence). The CDR3 runs to 17 residues.

The V gene is TRBV27, the J gene TRBJ1-2; D gene uncertain. This CDR3 is 17 amino acids long. Germline CDR1 reads MNHEY; CDR2 reads SMNVEV (reference sequence). Trimming cost V 2 bases and J 2 bases, with 18 bases left between them. Here the CDR3 reads CASSLKLAPSTNYGYTF. CDR3 nucleotide sequence: TGTGCCAGCAGTTTAAAACTTGCGCCCTCGACGAACTATGGCTACACCTTC.

The V gene is TRBV19, the J gene TRBJ1-5, with D unclear. There are 14 residues in the CDR3. The ends were cut back, 3 bases at V and 5 bases at J, with 11 bases in the middle. The germline CDR1 and CDR2 sequences are LNHDA and SQIVND (reference sequence). The CDR3 sequence is CASSMAGGDQPQHF. DNA for the CDR3: TGTGCCAGTAGTATGGCGGGCGGGGATCAGCCCCAGCATTTT.

This chain connects TRBV19 to TRBJ2-1, with 15 bases fitting TRBD2. The length of the CDR3 is 17 residues. Germline CDR1 and CDR2: LNHDA and SQIVND (reference sequence). V shed 0 bases and J 7 bases; nucleotides not matched to a gene: 4. As DNA, the CDR3 is TGTGCCAGTAGTATAGATCACGGACTAGCGGGAGGGAATGAGCAGTTCTTC. Protein: CASSIDHGLAGGNEQFF. Full variable domain (missing parts from reference TRBV19 and TRBJ2-1): DGGITQSPKYLFRKEGQNVTLSCEQNLNHDAMYWYRQDPGQGLRLIYYSQIVNDFQKGDIAEGYSVSREKKESFPLTVTSAQKNPTAFYLCASSIDHGLAGGNEQFFGPGTRLTVL.

This clone was recorded once. The V call is TRBV7-9, the J call TRBJ2-1; 9 bases map to TRBD2. There are 16 residues in the CDR3. The germline V gene encodes CDR1 SEHNR and CDR2 FQNEAQ (reference sequence). V gave up 5 bases and J gave up 7 bases; unmatched junction bases: 12. The CDR3 protein is CASSPPEALAGNEQFF. CDR3 nucleotide sequence: TGTGCCAGCAGCCCCCCCGAGGCGCTAGCGGGAAATGAGCAGTTCTTC.

V and J are TRBV19 and TRBJ2-3; 8 positions match TRBD2. The J segment lost 5 bases and the V segment lost 5 bases, leaving 21 bases of the junction unmatched. The CDR3 sequence is 19 residues long. Germline V gene sequence: CDR1 LNHDA, CDR2 SQIVND (reference sequence). This CDR3 is CASSLPAEASGRGEDTQYF. CDR3 DNA: TGTGCCAGTAGTCTCCCGGCGGAGGCGAGCGGGAGAGGAGAAGATACGCAGTATTTT.

The chain links TRBV29-1 to TRBJ2-3; D call uncertain. This CDR3 comprises 11 residues. V was trimmed by 7 bases and J by 2 bases, leaving 7 bases between them. The germline V gene encodes CDR1 SQVTM and CDR2 ANQGSEA. The CDR3 loop reads CSGENTDTQYF. The DNA for the CDR3 is TGCAGCGGAGAGAACACAGATACGCAGTATTTT.

This clone was seen only once. The chain couples TRBV28 to TRBJ1-5, with a weak D call TRBD1 (5 bases). This CDR3 is 12 amino acids long. CDR1 is MDHEN, CDR2 SYDVKM, per germline. Trimming left V 11 bases short and J 5 bases short, with 13 bases between. CDR3 region: CAERSGDQPQHF. DNA for the CDR3: TGTGCCGAACGATCGGGGGATCAGCCCCAGCATTTT.

The gene calls are TRBV27 and TRBJ2-1; D uncertain. Germline values: CDR1 MNHEY, CDR2 SMNVEV (reference sequence). The CDR3 loop spans 13 amino acids. V was cut by 0 bases and J by 10 bases, with 10 bases left in between. The CDR3 protein is CASSLSARSEQFF. The CDR3 bases are TGTGCCAGCAGTTTATCGGCCCGGAGCGAGCAGTTCTTC.

The chain combines TRBV6-5 with TRBJ1-1, with D perhaps TRBD1 (5 bases). Looked up from germline, CDR1 is MNHEY and CDR2 is SVGAGI. The CDR3 contains 12 residues. The V gene lost 5 bases and the J gene lost 5 bases, with 9 bases spanning the gap. The CDR3 sequence is CASSRGRTEAFF. The DNA of the CDR3 is TGTGCCAGCAGTCGGGGACGGACTGAAGCTTTCTTT.

This clone was found once. This chain connects TRBV27 to TRBJ2-7; TRBD2 aligns across 7 bases. CDR1 MNHEY and CDR2 SMNVEV come from the germline V gene (reference sequence). The CDR3 length is 13 residues. J gave up 4 bases and V 5 bases, and 5 bases lay outside the gene matches. The CDR3 nucleotides read TGTGCCAGCAGTCCCGGACTAGTATACGAGCAGTACTTC. Its protein product is CASSPGLVYEQYF.

The chain joins TRBV9 to TRBJ1-3; the D gene is possibly TRBD1 (5 bases). CDR3 length: 20 amino acids. Germline V lookup: CDR1 SGDLS, CDR2 YYNGEE. V lost 4 bases and J 4 bases, leaving 30 bases between the germline ends. The CDR3 coding sequence is TGTGCCAGCAGCTCAAGCCCCCAGGTGCGAGGGGAATTCGCCGGAAACACCATATATTTT. Protein: CASSSSPQVRGEFAGNTIYF.

The chain has TRBV5-5 and TRBJ1-1; D gene ambiguous. V lost 4 bases, J lost 5 bases, and 15 bases lay in between. Per germline, CDR1 SGHKS and CDR2 YYEKEE (reference sequence). The CDR3 extends over 14 amino acids. The CDR3 here is CASSLQIYRTEAFF. In nucleotides, the CDR3 is TGTGCCAGCAGCCTGCAAATTTATCGTACTGAAGCTTTCTTT.

Written as DNA, the CDR3 is TGTGCCAGCAGTTTATCCCCAGGGGGCCCCTACGAGCAGTACTTC. This encodes CASSLSPGGPYEQYF. The chain has TRBV28 and TRBJ2-7; 8 nucleotides align to TRBD1. V shed 1 base, J shed 2 bases, and the junction held 4 bases outside the gene matches. The germline CDR1 and CDR2 sequences are MDHEN and SYDVKM. The CDR3 is 15 residues long. The full variable domain, in which reference TRBV28 and TRBJ2-7 provide the parts outside the CDR3, is DVKVTQSSRYLVKRTGEKVFLECVQDMDHENMFWYRQDPGLGLRLIYFSYDVKMKEKGDIPEGYSVSREKKERFSLILESASTNQTSMYLCASSLSPGGPYEQYFGPGTRLTVT.

The chain has TRBV9 and TRBJ1-1; D perhaps matches TRBD1 (5 bases). V gave up 4 bases and J gave up 5 bases, with 12 bases separating them. This CDR3 region has 13 residues. Germline loops: CDR1 SGDLS, CDR2 YYNGEE. CDR3 coding DNA: TGTGCCAGCAGCCCTTTCGGGGGAACTGAAGCTTTCTTT. Residues: CASSPFGGTEAFF. Full variable domain (rest looked up from reference TRBV9 and TRBJ1-1): DSGVTQTPKHLITATGQRVTLRCSPRSGDLSVYWYQQSLDQGLQFLIQYYNGEERAKGNILERFSAQQFPDLHSELNLSSLELGDSALYFCASSPFGGTEAFFGQGTRLTVV.

V and J are TRBV7-9 and TRBJ2-7; 9 bases fit TRBD2. The CDR3 runs 14 residues. V lost 5 bases and J lost 5; bases outside the gene matches: 7. Germline V gives CDR1 SEHNR, CDR2 FQNEAQ (reference sequence). DNA of the CDR3: TGTGCCAGCAGCATACTAGCGGGCGGGGACGAGCAGTACTTC. Translated: CASSILAGGDEQYF.

This rearrangement joins TRBV19 to TRBJ2-7; the match to TRBD2 covers 7 bases. V gave up 8 bases and J gave up 3 bases; unmatched junction bases: 19. Germline CDR1 reads LNHDA; CDR2 reads SQIVND (reference sequence). This CDR3 is built from 17 residues. The CDR3 DNA follows: TGTGCCAGTCCCCAAAACACCGGGAGGAGGCCCTTCTACGAGCAGTACTTC. This gives the protein CASPQNTGRRPFYEQYF.

The chain couples TRBV7-9 to TRBJ2-2; 8 bases map to TRBD2. V lost 4 bases, J lost 1 base, and 11 bases stayed unmatched. Germline-derived CDR1 and CDR2 are SEHNR and FQNEAQ (reference sequence). The CDR3 totals 18 residues. The DNA for the CDR3 is TGTGCCAGCAGCTCAGGGCTAATTAGCGGGAAGAACACCGGGGAGCTGTTTTTT. Translating it yields CASSSGLISGKNTGELFF. Using reference TRBV7-9 and TRBJ2-2 for the parts outside the CDR3, the full variable domain is DTGVSQNPRHKITKRGQNVTFRCDPISEHNRLYWYRQTLGQGPEFLTYFQNEAQLEKSRLLSDRFSAERPKGSFSTLEIQRTEQGDSAMYLCASSSGLISGKNTGELFFGEGSRLTVL.

The rearrangement joins TRBV7-3 to TRBJ2-1, with TRBD1 identical over 12 bases. Germline-derived CDR1 and CDR2 are SGHTA and FQGTGA. The CDR3 sequence is 15 residues long. V shed 4 bases and J 6 bases; nucleotides not matched to a gene: 4. CDR3 amino acids: CASSSGTGGFNEQFF. Written as DNA, the CDR3 is TGTGCCAGCAGCTCCGGGACAGGGGGCTTCAATGAGCAGTTCTTC.

The chain carries TRBV28 and TRBJ2-5, with TRBD1 identical over 7 bases. The CDR3 spans 13 residues. In germline, CDR1 is MDHEN, CDR2 SYDVKM. V shed 6 bases and J 5 bases; nucleotides not matched to a gene: 6. CDR3 loop: CASRNQGVETQYF. In DNA form, the CDR3 reads TGTGCCAGCAGGAACCAGGGGGTGGAGACCCAGTACTTC.

This chain links TRBV28 with TRBJ2-1; TRBD2 agrees at 11 bases. Germline CDR1 MDHEN, CDR2 SYDVKM. V dropped 6 bases and J dropped 6; count of bases not matched to a gene: 4. CDR3 length: 14 residues. CDR3 residues: CASRLAGVSNEQFF. The CDR3 DNA reads TGTGCCAGCAGACTAGCGGGAGTCAGCAATGAGCAGTTCTTC.

This clone was recorded only once. The V call is TRBV7-6, the J call TRBJ1-2; tentative D call: TRBD1 (6 bases). The ends were cut back, 5 bases at V and 4 bases at J, with 14 bases in the middle. Looked up from germline, CDR1 is SGHVS and CDR2 is FNYEAQ. CDR3 length equals 14 residues. The CDR3: CASSPLGGTYGYTF. The CDR3 DNA is TGTGCCAGCAGCCCCCTCGGGGGCACCTATGGCTACACCTTC.

This clone was counted a single time. V and J are TRBV25-1 and TRBJ1-1; D gene unclear. Germline loops: CDR1 MGHDK, CDR2 SYGVNS. The CDR3 totals 14 residues. V was pared by 8 bases and J by 1 base, with 14 bases between. The DNA for the CDR3 is TGTGCCAGCGCCTTAGGACGGACGAACACTGAAGCTTTCTTT. Translation: CASALGRTNTEAFF.

The chain has TRBV4-1 and TRBJ2-1, with D possibly being TRBD2 (5 bases). The CDR3 totals 14 residues. The germline V gene has CDR1 MGHRA and CDR2 YSYEKL. V was trimmed by 2 bases and J by 7 bases, leaving 12 bases between them. CDR3 sequence: CASSQPGSGNEQFF. CDR3 nucleotides: TGCGCCAGCAGCCAACCGGGGAGCGGAAATGAGCAGTTCTTC.